This T cell receptor beta chain was captured in a study of blood T cell repertoires in COVID-19. The CDR3 sequence is 15 residues long. The V gene's germline CDR1 is SGHRS and CDR2 YFSETQ. Germline trimming cut 4 bases from V and 3 bases from J; bases unmatched to any gene: 5. The assay was immunoSEQ multiplex PCR, and TCRdb's table has in-frame clones only and misses some. The table includes some 240,000 clones, approximately 80% detected once. The sequence derives from a woman at least 80 years old with acute or convalescent COVID-19. Sequenced sample: peripheral blood. This rearrangement joins TRBV5-1 to TRBJ1-4; 8 bases line up with TRBD1. In nucleotides, the CDR3 is TGCGCCAGCAGCCCTGGGACAGGACCTAATGAAAAACTGTTTTTT. Amino acid sequence: CASSPGTGPNEKLFF.